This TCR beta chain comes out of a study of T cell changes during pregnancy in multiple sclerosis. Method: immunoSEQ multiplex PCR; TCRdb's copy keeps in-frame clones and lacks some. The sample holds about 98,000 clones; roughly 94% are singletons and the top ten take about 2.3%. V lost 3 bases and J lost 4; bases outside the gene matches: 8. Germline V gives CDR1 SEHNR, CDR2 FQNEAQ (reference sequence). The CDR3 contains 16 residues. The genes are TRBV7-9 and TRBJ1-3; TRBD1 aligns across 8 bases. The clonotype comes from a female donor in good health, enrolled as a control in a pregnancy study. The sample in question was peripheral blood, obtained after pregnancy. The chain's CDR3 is CASSLIGTGLGNTIYF. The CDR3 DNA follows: TGTGCCAGCAGCTTGATTGGGACAGGCTTAGGAAACACCATATATTTT.